Below, one T cell receptor beta chain is given with its context. Which antigen it targets is not known. No base qualities exist here, and no much larger clone lies one base off it. Tumor libraries used mostly 4.8 ug of input genomic DNA for survey sequencing, with two replicates per sample. TCRbeta libraries were prepared with the immunoSEQ hsTCRbeta kit according to the manufacturer's instructions. Sequencing of the completed libraries took place using an Illumina NovaSeq 6000 S4 flow cell after they had been pooled to around 2.7 nM. In the paper's pipeline: The immunoSEQ Analyzer handled quality control and preprocessing of the raw data. The analysis was restricted to productive rearrangements, with each unique CDR3 amino acid sequence defining a clonotype. Using the R package tcR, the researchers computed the Gini-Simpson index as their estimate of repertoire clonality. Student's t test was used to compare Gini indices, while Pearson correlation assessed associations with tumor size change. This is the immuneACCESS table as TCRdb keeps it, with only in-frame sequences that have V and J called. A part of the clones is gone; compared with another copy, unresolved V genes explain less than half, and the rest is unexplained. D and trimming come from the DNA, and the V and J calls and clone size come from that table. The table for this sample lists thousands of clones; roughly three fifths of them were counted only once. The ten largest clones capture roughly 8.3% of the sample.

CDR1 and CDR2 (MDHEN, SYDVKM) derive from the germline V gene. Deletion took 6 bases off V and 8 bases off J, with a span of 16 bases between the germline ends. Its CDR3 holds 13 amino acids, cysteine through phenylalanine. Only the CDR3 DNA stays, 39 bases, in frame from base 1. The sample's time point, from its label and the paper: before neoadjuvant nivolumab. Patients were newly diagnosed with stage II-IVA oral cavity squamous cell carcinoma and had received no prior systemic or radiation treatment. The cohort consisted of patients with HPV-negative, locally advanced oral cavity squamous cell carcinoma. Samples were obtained from a longitudinal correlative study of a single-arm phase II trial of neoadjuvant nivolumab in oral cavity squamous cell carcinoma. Subject-matched pre- and post-treatment PBMCs and tumors from three responders and three non-responders underwent genomic DNA-based TCRbeta sequencing. For tumor tissue, genomic DNA extraction relied on the Maxwell RSC DNA from Tissue kit.

These data are taken from a study of neoadjuvant anti-PD-1 for oral cavity cancer (dated by TCRdb to the early 2020s). At the level of the whole study: Before undergoing curative-intent surgical resection, most patients got three to four biweekly nivolumab doses at 3 mg/kg. A 33% response rate was observed in the parent correlative cohort, in which about 12 patients were included. Patients who did not progress were given a fourth nivolumab dose at about day 43 and had definitive surgical resection on days 50-56. Responders were defined as patients with complete response, partial response or stable disease by RECIST 1.1; non-responders were defined as patients with progression. Paper-wide results and their limitations: Larger post-treatment sizes of preexisting intratumoral clones correlated with greater tumor shrinkage, suggesting expansion of preexisting clones contributed to response. TCR analyses included only three patients per response group, and the authors called for larger cohorts for validation. Higher pretreatment blood Treg/Th17 ratios correlated with both higher pretreatment blood TCRbeta clonality and lower post-treatment tumor TCRbeta clonality.

The receptor was derived from a person between 35 and 79 years old with oral cavity squamous cell carcinoma. Rearrangement joined TRBV28 to TRBJ1-2; a tentative D call is TRBD1 (5 bases match). Sequencing was performed on tumor tissue, taken before nivolumab (anti-PD-1) treatment. This receptor carries the CDR3 CASSHRGLSGYTF. The sequence in DNA is TGTGCCAGCAGCCACCGGGGCCTATCGGGCTACACCTTC.